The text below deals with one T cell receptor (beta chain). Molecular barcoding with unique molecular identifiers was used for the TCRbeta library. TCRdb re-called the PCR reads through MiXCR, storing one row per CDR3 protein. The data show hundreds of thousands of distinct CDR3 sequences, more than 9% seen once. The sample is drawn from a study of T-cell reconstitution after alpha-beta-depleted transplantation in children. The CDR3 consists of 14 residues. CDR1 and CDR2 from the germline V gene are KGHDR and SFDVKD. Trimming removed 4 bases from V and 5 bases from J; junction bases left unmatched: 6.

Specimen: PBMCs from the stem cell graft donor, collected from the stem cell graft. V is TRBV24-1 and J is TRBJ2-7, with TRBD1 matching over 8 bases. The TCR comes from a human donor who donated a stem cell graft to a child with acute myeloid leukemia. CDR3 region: CATSERDRGHEQYF. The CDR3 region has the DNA TGTGCCACCAGTGAGAGAGACAGGGGCCACGAGCAGTACTTC.